These 2 T cell receptor beta chains originate from one sample sequenced in a study of blood T cell repertoires in COVID-19. The data were produced by immunoSEQ multiplex PCR, yet TCRdb's version contains in-frame clones alone and is incomplete. This sample yields around 130,000 clones, of which 87% are seen a single time; 2% to 2.5% belongs to the top ten. Sequenced sample: peripheral blood. Receptor source: a woman aged 45-59 years with acute or convalescent COVID-19.

This chain connects TRBV7-9 to TRBJ1-1; 8 bases are shared with TRBD1. The CDR3 has 15 amino acids. Germline trimming cut 6 bases from V and 4 bases from J; bases unmatched to any gene: 10. CDR1 and CDR2 (germline): SEHNR, FQNEAQ (reference sequence). The CDR3 region has the DNA TGTGCCAGCAGTACCCAGGGGGCGCGAAGCACTGAAGCTTTCTTT. It translates to CASSTQGARSTEAFF.

This clone was observed a few times. The CDR3 is CASSLAEGQDNGYTF. In DNA, the CDR3 is TGCGCCAGCAGCTTGGCCGAAGGACAGGACAATGGCTACACCTTC. This chain joins TRBV5-1 and TRBJ1-2, with TRBD1 matching over 7 bases. The CDR3 loop spans 15 amino acids. CDR1 is SGHRS and CDR2 is YFSETQ in the germline V gene. Losses at the gene ends were 0 bases for V and 6 bases for J; bases not matched to a gene: 8.